This T cell receptor beta chain is from a study of T-cell memory formation after mild COVID-19. TCRdb ran MiXCR on the 5' RACE reads and lists one entry per CDR3 protein. The sample holds under 350,000 distinct CDR3 sequences; 16% are singletons and the top ten take about a fifth. Material for sequencing was PBMCs or a T cell subset sorted from them (not recorded which). The TCR originated in a man between 18 and 35 years old who had mild COVID-19 (a few samples of this study predate the infection). Cell type and time point are not known.

The CDR3 here is CASSEEVAGELFF. The DNA of the CDR3 is TGTGCCAGCAGTGAAGAGGTGGCCGGGGAGCTGTTTTTT. The V call is TRBV2, the J call TRBJ2-2; D gene ambiguous. This CDR3 region has 13 residues. V was clipped by 1 base and J by 6 bases, with 6 bases between them. Germline loops: CDR1 SNHLY, CDR2 FYNNEI.